The T cell receptor (beta chain) under discussion was sequenced for a study of blood T cell repertoires in COVID-19. Looking at the study overall: Sample material is recorded as cDNA or gDNA derived from T cells, B-cell-depleted T cells, or PBMCs.

The J segment lost 6 bases and the V segment lost 2 bases, leaving 11 bases of the junction unmatched. CDR1 is ENHRY, CDR2 SYGVKD, per germline. The CDR3 is 16 amino acids. Method: immunoSEQ multiplex PCR; TCRdb's copy keeps in-frame clones and lacks some. Here the sample spans some 80,000 clones, approximately 90% being singletons. This rearrangement joins TRBV10-3 to TRBJ1-2; 8 bases align to TRBD1. Sequencing input: peripheral blood. This sequence originates from a woman in her forties or fifties with active or convalescent COVID-19. This CDR3 is CAISETGTGTGNGYTF. The DNA of the CDR3 is TGTGCCATCAGTGAGACGGGGACGGGGACAGGTAATGGCTACACCTTC.